This is a list of T cell receptor beta chains from one sample in a study of PD-L1 blockade in urothelial cancer. Clones were read by immunoSEQ multiplex PCR, and TCRdb kept only the in-frame ones, dropping some. The profile shows roughly 49,000 clones, about 82% of them singletons. Sequenced here: PBMCs, sampled around atezolizumab (anti-PD-L1) treatment. These TCRs come from a man between 60 and 75 years old with urothelial cancer. The CDR3 runs from the conserved cysteine through the conserved F or W. Each record gives: J gene, V gene, clone size, CDR3 protein. Expanded clones get a size class; other rows say once, few or many, or leave the size out.

J: TRBJ2-4; V: TRBV4-2; size: .; CDR3: CASSQDLSGVAKNIQYF
J: TRBJ1-1; V: TRBV6-1; size: few; CDR3: CASSEVPGGTEAFF
J: TRBJ1-2; V: TRBV7-2; size: .; CDR3: CASSLLRAGYGYTF
J: TRBJ1-2; V: TRBV29-1; size: .; CDR3: CSVSEGTGLSGYTF
J: TRBJ2-5; V: TRBV28; size: .; CDR3: CASRGGKETQYF
J: TRBJ1-1; V: TRBV2; size: .; CDR3: CASSARGARVNTEAFF
J: TRBJ2-2; V: TRBV7-2; size: .; CDR3: CASSHLDRNTGELFF
J: TRBJ2-7; V: TRBV30; size: .; CDR3: CAQKQGAVEQYF
J: TRBJ2-2; V: TRBV27; size: .; CDR3: CASRDRDYTGELFF
J: TRBJ2-2; V: TRBV5-4; size: .; CDR3: CASSPNGRSATGELFF